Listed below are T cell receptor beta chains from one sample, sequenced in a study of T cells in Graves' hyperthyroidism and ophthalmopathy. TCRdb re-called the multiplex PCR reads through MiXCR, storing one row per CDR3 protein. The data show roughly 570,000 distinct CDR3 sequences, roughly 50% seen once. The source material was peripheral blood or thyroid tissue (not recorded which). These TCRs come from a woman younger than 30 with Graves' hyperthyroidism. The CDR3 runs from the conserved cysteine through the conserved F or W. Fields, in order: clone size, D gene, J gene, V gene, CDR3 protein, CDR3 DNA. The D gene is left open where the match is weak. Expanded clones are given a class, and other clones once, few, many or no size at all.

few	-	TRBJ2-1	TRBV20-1	CSAPSYNEQFF	TGCAGTGCTCCCTCGTACAATGAGCAGTTCTTC
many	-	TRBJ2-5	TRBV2	CASSEDWTFQETQYF	TGTGCCAGCAGTGAGGATTGGACTTTCCAAGAGACCCAGTACTTC
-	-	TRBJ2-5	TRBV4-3	CASSLETQAQGTQYF	TGCGCCAGCAGCTTAGAAACCCAGGCCCAAGGGACCCAGTACTTC
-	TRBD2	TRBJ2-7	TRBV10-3	CAISVSGLAGFYEQYF	TGTGCCATCAGCGTTTCGGGACTAGCGGGGTTCTACGAGCAGTACTTC
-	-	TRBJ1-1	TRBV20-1	CSARDNRAGVTEAFF	TGCAGTGCTAGAGATAATAGGGCGGGAGTTACTGAAGCTTTCTTT
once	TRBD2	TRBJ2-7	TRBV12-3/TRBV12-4	CASTVAGVSEQYF	TGTGCCAGCACAGTAGCGGGAGTCTCCGAGCAGTACTTC
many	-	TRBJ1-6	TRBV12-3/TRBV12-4	CASREGFTSPLHF	TGTGCCAGCCGGGAAGGGTTTACTTCACCCCTCCACTTT
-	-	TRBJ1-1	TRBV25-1	CASLLGTEAFF	TGTGCTAGTTTATTGGGAACTGAAGCTTTCTTT
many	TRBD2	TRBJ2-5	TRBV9	CASSVDWTSVGQETQYF	TGTGCCAGCAGCGTAGATTGGACTAGCGTAGGCCAAGAGACCCAGTACTTC
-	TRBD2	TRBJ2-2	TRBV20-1	CSAIWTSGTGITGELFF	TGCAGTGCTATCTGGACTAGCGGGACAGGGATCACCGGGGAGCTGTTTTTT
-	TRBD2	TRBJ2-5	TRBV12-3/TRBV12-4	CASSLGLAGDRETQYF	TGTGCCAGCAGTTTAGGACTAGCGGGAGATCGGGAGACCCAGTACTTC
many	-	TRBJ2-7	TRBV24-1	CATSETGKGYEQYF	TGTGCCACCAGTGAAACAGGGAAAGGGTACGAGCAGTACTTC
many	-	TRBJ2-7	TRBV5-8	CASSFRTAYEQYF	TGTGCCAGCAGCTTTCGGACAGCCTACGAGCAGTACTTC
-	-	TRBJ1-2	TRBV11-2	CASSFMDYTF	TGTGCCAGCAGCTTTATGGACTACACCTTC
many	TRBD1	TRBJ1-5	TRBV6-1	CASSRTGQSRQPQHF	TGTGCCAGCAGTCGGACAGGGCAGTCAAGGCAGCCCCAGCATTTT
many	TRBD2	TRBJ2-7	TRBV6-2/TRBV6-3	CASRGAGVLAYEQYF	TGTGCCAGCAGAGGAGCGGGAGTACTAGCGTACGAGCAGTACTTC
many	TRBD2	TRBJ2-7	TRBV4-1	CASSPGTSGSFNEQYF	TGCGCCAGCAGCCCCGGGACTAGCGGGAGTTTCAACGAGCAGTACTTC
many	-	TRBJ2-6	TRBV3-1	CASSHRTYSSGANVLTF	TGTGCCAGCAGCCACAGGACCTACAGCTCTGGGGCCAACGTCCTGACTTTC
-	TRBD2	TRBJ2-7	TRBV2	CASSEGGSGTYEQYF	TGTGCCAGCAGTGAAGGAGGAAGCGGGACCTACGAGCAGTACTTC
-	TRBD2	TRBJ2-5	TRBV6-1	CASSTYLSGTETQYF	TGTGCCAGCAGCACCTACCTTAGCGGGACGGAGACCCAGTACTTC
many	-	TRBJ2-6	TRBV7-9	CASSYNPGRSSGANVLTF	TGTGCCAGCAGCTACAATCCGGGACGGAGCTCTGGGGCCAACGTCCTGACTTTC
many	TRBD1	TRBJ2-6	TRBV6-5	CASRINRGQANVLTF	TGTGCCAGCAGGATTAACAGGGGGCAGGCCAACGTCCTGACTTTC
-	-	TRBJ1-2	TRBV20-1	CSCGDQISPTGRYTF	TGCAGTTGTGGAGACCAGATCTCGCCGACAGGTCGTTACACCTTC
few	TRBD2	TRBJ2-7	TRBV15	CASSLPGLADYEQYF	TGTGCCAGCAGTCTGCCGGGACTAGCGGACTACGAGCAGTACTTC
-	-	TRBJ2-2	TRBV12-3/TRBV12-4	CASSLDRGGWVGELFF	TGTGCCAGCAGTTTAGATCGTGGGGGGTGGGTCGGGGAGCTGTTTTTT
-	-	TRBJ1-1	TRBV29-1	CSLGRLNTEAFF	TGCAGCTTAGGGCGCTTGAACACTGAAGCTTTCTTT
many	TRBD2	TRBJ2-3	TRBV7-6	CASSWAGLEPDTQYF	TGTGCCAGCAGCTGGGCGGGACTAGAGCCAGATACGCAGTATTTT
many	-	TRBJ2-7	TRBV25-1	CASSYLSEQYF	TGTGCCAGCAGTTATCTCTCCGAGCAGTACTTC
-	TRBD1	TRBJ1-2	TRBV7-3	CASSQDETGNYGYTF	TGTGCCAGCAGCCAAGATGAGACAGGGAACTATGGCTACACCTTC
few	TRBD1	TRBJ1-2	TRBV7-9	CASSLPVRQGQGGYTF	TGTGCCAGCTCACTGCCCGTGCGGCAGGGACAGGGTGGCTACACCTTC
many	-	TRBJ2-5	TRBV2	CASSVGLTQETQYF	TGTGCCAGCAGTGTGGGACTCACTCAAGAGACCCAGTACTTC
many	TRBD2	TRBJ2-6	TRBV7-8	CASSLGLAGGFYSGANVLTF	TGTGCCAGCAGCTTAGGTCTAGCGGGAGGGTTCTACTCTGGGGCCAACGTCCTGACTTTC
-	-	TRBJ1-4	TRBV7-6	CASSLVRTEKKLFF	TGTGCCAGCAGCTTGGTAAGGACAGAAAAAAAACTGTTTTTT
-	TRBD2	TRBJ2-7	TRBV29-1	CSASGTSASSYEQYF	TGCAGCGCTTCCGGGACTAGCGCTTCCTCCTACGAGCAGTACTTC
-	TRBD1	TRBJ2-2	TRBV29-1	CSARQGEENTGELFF	TGCAGCGCTAGACAGGGGGAGGAGAACACCGGGGAGCTGTTTTTT
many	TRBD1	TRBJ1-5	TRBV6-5	CASSPGGQSNQPQHF	TGTGCCAGCAGTCCAGGGGGACAGAGCAATCAGCCCCAGCATTTT
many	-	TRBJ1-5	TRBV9	CASSYEGSIHQPQHF	TGTGCCAGCAGCTATGAAGGGAGTATCCATCAGCCCCAGCATTTT
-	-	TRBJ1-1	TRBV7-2	CASSFRPNTEAFF	TGTGCCAGCAGCTTCCGTCCGAACACTGAAGCTTTCTTT
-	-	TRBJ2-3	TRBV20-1	CSARAPGLRTGTQYF	TGCAGTGCTAGAGCCCCGGGACTTAGGACGGGTACGCAGTATTTT
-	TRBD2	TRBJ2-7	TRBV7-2	CASSPGAGTRGDEQYF	TGTGCCAGCAGCCCAGGGGCCGGGACTAGGGGAGACGAGCAGTACTTC
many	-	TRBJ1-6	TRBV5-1	CASSLHNNSPLHF	TGCGCCAGCAGCTTGCACAACAATTCACCCCTCCACTTT
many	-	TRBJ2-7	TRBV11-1	CASSTLAGLYEQYF	TGTGCCAGCTCCACCCTCGCCGGCCTCTACGAGCAGTACTTC
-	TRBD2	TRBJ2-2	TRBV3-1	CASSLPSGRVYTGELFF	TGTGCCAGCAGCCTCCCAAGCGGGAGGGTGTACACCGGGGAGCTGTTTTTT
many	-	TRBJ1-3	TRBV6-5	CASGQNSGNTIYF	TGTGCCAGCGGGCAGAACTCTGGAAACACCATATATTTT
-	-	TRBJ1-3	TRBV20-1	CSARDSGLNTIYF	TGCAGTGCTAGAGATAGCGGGCTGAACACCATATATTTT
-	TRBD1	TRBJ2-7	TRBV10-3	CAISEPPGQEFYEQYF	TGTGCCATCAGTGAGCCCCCGGGACAGGAATTCTACGAGCAGTACTTC
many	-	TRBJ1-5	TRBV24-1	CATSDGRDLSNQPQHF	TGTGCCACCAGTGATGGACGGGATTTAAGCAATCAGCCCCAGCATTTT
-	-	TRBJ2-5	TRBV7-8	CASSLFGELSETQYF	TGTGCCAGCAGCTTATTCGGGGAATTGTCGGAGACCCAGTACTTC
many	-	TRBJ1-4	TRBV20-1	CSAPPVGRVTNEKLFF	TGCAGTGCCCCCCCCGTGGGGCGCGTAACTAATGAAAAACTGTTTTTT
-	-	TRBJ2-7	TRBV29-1	CSHGAAGLYEQYF	TGCAGTCATGGGGCCGCTGGTCTCTACGAGCAGTACTTC
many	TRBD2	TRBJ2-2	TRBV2	CATTERLAGVDTGELFF	TGTGCCACCACGGAGAGACTAGCGGGAGTAGACACCGGGGAGCTGTTTTTT